This T cell receptor beta chain is drawn from a study of siplizumab effects on memory and regulatory T cells. Study-wide findings and caveats: In siplizumab conditions, mappable alloreactive CD4+ clones averaged approximately 70% Treg-derived, against around 28% in controls. Tregs that proliferated in siplizumab cultures did not have their suppressive function confirmed. With siplizumab, cumulative frequency of CD4+ memory-derived alloreactive sequences dropped significantly. The apparent diversity of naive T cells exceeded that of memory cells, and naive T cells seemed to make a major contribution to the alloresponse.

The method was immunoSEQ multiplex PCR; TCRdb's version includes in-frame clones alone and lacks a portion of them. This table holds about 120,000 clones, 90% to 95% found once. As concerns this clone: Its antigen remains unknown.

V lost 0 bases and J lost 4, with 3 bases in between. CDR1 SGHNT and CDR2 YENEEA come from the germline V gene. This CDR3 region has 13 residues. The sample comprised non-Treg CD4+ T cells sorted from blood. The chain joins TRBV11-3 to TRBJ2-2; D is uncertain. The receptor was isolated from a human donor in good health. Here the CDR3 reads CASSLDLTGELFF. In DNA, the CDR3 is TGTGCCAGCAGCTTAGATCTCACCGGGGAGCTGTTTTTT.